The rows below give T cell receptor beta chains drawn from one sample of a study of T cell repertoires in cytomegalovirus infection. Their recognized antigens are unknown. One entry per CDR3 protein results from TCRdb running MiXCR on the reads. The data contain 450,000 to 550,000 distinct CDR3 sequences, roughly 42% of them singletons. The material sequenced was cultured PBMCs, taken from culture after CMV antigen stimulation. Receptors were obtained from a human donor in good health (CMV status not recorded). Some clones in this sample may be carry-over from other donors' samples. Each CDR3 is given with its conserved first and last residue. Each record gives: D gene, J gene, CDR3 length, clone size, V gene, CDR3 protein, CDR3 DNA. The D gene is left open where the match is weak. The size of a clone is reported for some rows only, either as once, few or many, or as a class for expanded clones.

>-|TRBJ2-1|14|few|TRBV7-2
CASSLRAGWGEQFF
TGTGCCAGCAGCTTAAGGGCAGGGTGGGGTGAGCAGTTCTTC
>TRBD2|TRBJ2-1|18|few|TRBV4-1
CASSQEGLAGFSYNEQFF
TGCGCCAGCAGCCAAGAGGGACTAGCGGGGTTCTCCTACAATGAGCAGTTCTTC
>TRBD2|TRBJ2-7|15|few|TRBV7-9
CASSSREGEPYEQYF
TGTGCCAGCAGCTCCCGGGAGGGTGAGCCCTACGAGCAGTACTTC
>-|TRBJ2-1|12|many|TRBV7-2
CASSLEVDEQFF
TGTGCCAGCAGCTTAGAGGTGGATGAGCAGTTCTTC
>-|TRBJ2-1|13|-|TRBV19
CASTRRGYNEQFF
TGTGCCAGTACCCGTCGCGGATACAATGAGCAGTTCTTC
>TRBD2|TRBJ2-5|15|-|TRBV20-1
CSAREGLAGGETQYF
TGCAGTGCTAGAGAGGGCCTAGCGGGAGGGGAGACCCAGTACTTC
>-|TRBJ1-5|14|-|TRBV7-9
CASSPWDSNQPQHF
TGTGCCAGCAGCCCATGGGATAGCAATCAGCCCCAGCATTTT
>TRBD1|TRBJ1-4|14|few|TRBV7-2
CASSGQGAGEKLFF
TGTGCCAGCAGCGGACAGGGGGCCGGGGAAAAACTGTTTTTT
>TRBD2|TRBJ2-2|16|-|TRBV5-4
CASSSLAGRDTGELFF
TGTGCCAGCAGCTCGTTAGCGGGACGGGACACCGGGGAGCTGTTTTTT
>-|TRBJ1-4|16|-|TRBV18
CASSRLKGDGNEKLFF
TGTGCCAGCTCAAGACTTAAGGGGGACGGTAATGAAAAACTGTTTTTT
>-|TRBJ2-5|15|-|TRBV9
CASSLSPGHQETQYF
TGTGCCAGCAGTTTGTCACCGGGACACCAAGAGACCCAGTACTTC
>-|TRBJ2-2|14|-|TRBV20-1
CSASIGGLTGELFF
TGCAGTGCCTCAATCGGGGGTTTGACCGGGGAGCTGTTTTTT
>TRBD1|TRBJ2-5|15|-|TRBV18
CASSHPGTAQETQYF
TGTGCCAGCTCACATCCTGGGACAGCCCAAGAGACCCAGTACTTC
>-|TRBJ1-5|15|few|TRBV7-2
CASSLGGPIQYPQHF
TGTGCCAGCAGCTTAGGGGGACCGATTCAGTACCCCCAGCATTTT
>-|TRBJ1-5|13|few|TRBV6-1
CATGMGTNQPQHF
TGTGCCACCGGTATGGGCACAAATCAGCCCCAGCATTTT
>TRBD1|TRBJ2-1|15|few|TRBV5-6
CASSPTGGAYNEQFF
TGTGCCAGCAGCCCGACAGGGGGCGCCTACAATGAGCAGTTCTTC
>-|TRBJ1-1|14|few|TRBV10-3
CAISELGQNTEAFF
TGTGCCATCAGTGAACTGGGCCAGAACACTGAAGCTTTCTTT
>TRBD1|TRBJ1-3|18|-|TRBV14
CASSQAYRGEDSGNTIYF
TGTGCCAGCAGCCAAGCATACAGGGGAGAAGACTCTGGAAACACCATATATTTT
>-|TRBJ2-5|15|few|TRBV28
CASNLAGGEEETQYF
TGTGCCAGCAACTTAGCCGGTGGGGAAGAAGAGACCCAGTACTTC
>-|TRBJ1-1|13|-|TRBV12-3/TRBV12-4
CASSAGQGTEAFF
TGTGCCAGCAGTGCCGGGCAGGGCACTGAAGCTTTCTTT
>-|TRBJ2-2|16|few|TRBV7-6
CASSLPYYRATGELFF
TGTGCCAGCAGCTTACCATATTACAGGGCTACTGGGGAGCTGTTTTTT
>TRBD2|TRBJ2-5|14|few|TRBV12-3/TRBV12-4
CASSIAGSQETQYF
TGTGCCAGCAGCATAGCGGGGTCGCAAGAGACCCAGTACTTC
>-|TRBJ1-2|14|few|TRBV28
CASSFAGTFYGYTF
TGTGCCAGCAGTTTCGCAGGGACATTTTATGGCTACACCTTC
>TRBD2|TRBJ2-3|16|few|TRBV7-8
CASSLLAGPATDTQYF
TGTGCCAGCAGCTTATTAGCGGGGCCAGCCACAGATACGCAGTATTTT
>TRBD2|TRBJ2-1|15|-|TRBV7-6
CASRPRLAGGDEQFF
TGTGCCAGCCGCCCTCGACTAGCGGGAGGGGATGAGCAGTTCTTC
>-|TRBJ1-5|13|-|TRBV6-6
CASSRGPYQPQHF
TGTGCCAGCAGTCGGGGACCTTATCAGCCCCAGCATTTT
>TRBD1|TRBJ1-5|15|-|TRBV6-1
CASSGPDRGNQPQHF
TGTGCCAGCAGTGGCCCGGACAGGGGAAATCAGCCCCAGCATTTT
>-|TRBJ2-3|17|-|TRBV12-3/TRBV12-4
CASSLGYSGERTDTQYF
TGTGCCAGCAGTTTAGGGTACAGTGGGGAGCGCACAGATACGCAGTATTTT
>-|TRBJ2-2|16|-|TRBV12-3/TRBV12-4
CASSLVRGDAAGELFF
TGTGCCAGCAGTTTGGTCAGGGGAGACGCCGCCGGGGAGCTGTTTTTT
>-|TRBJ2-5|14|-|TRBV12-3/TRBV12-4
CASRGGGRAETQYF
TGTGCCAGCAGAGGGGGTGGGAGGGCTGAGACCCAGTACTTC
>-|TRBJ2-1|14|once|TRBV6-2/TRBV6-3
CASNPPPGGNEQFF
TGTGCCAGCAACCCCCCTCCTGGGGGGAATGAGCAGTTCTTC
>TRBD2|TRBJ2-7|15|-|TRBV6-2/TRBV6-3
CASTRGGQMSYEQYF
TGTGCCAGCACGAGGGGAGGGCAAATGTCCTACGAGCAGTACTTC
>TRBD1|TRBJ1-2|19|-|TRBV14
CASSPTPGTGIRSGYGYTF
TGTGCCAGCAGCCCGACCCCCGGGACAGGGATACGGTCTGGCTATGGCTACACCTTC
>-|TRBJ1-2|14|-|TRBV11-2
CASSLTGLEYGYTF
TGTGCCAGCTCATTGACAGGATTGGAATATGGCTACACCTTC
>-|TRBJ1-2|15|-|TRBV7-2
CASSPVGRLSYGYTF
TGTGCCAGCAGCCCTGTGGGCCGCTTGAGCTATGGCTACACCTTC
>-|TRBJ2-1|12|many|TRBV11-2
CASSLGVDEQFF
TGTGCCAGCAGCTTAGGCGTTGATGAGCAGTTCTTC
>-|TRBJ1-5|14|few|TRBV19
CASSTPRRGQPMHF
TGTGCCAGTAGTACGCCCCGGAGGGGTCAACCAATGCATTTT
>-|TRBJ2-7|14|-|TRBV2
CASSTESQSYEQYF
TGTGCCAGCTCGACTGAGTCCCAATCCTACGAGCAGTACTTC
>-|TRBJ2-1|14|few|TRBV7-6
CASSLGTSTHEQFF
TGTGCCAGCAGCTTAGGGACCTCAACCCATGAGCAGTTCTTC
>TRBD2|TRBJ2-1|17|few|TRBV11-2
CASSPRTSGGYYNEQFF
TGTGCCAGCAGCCCCCGGACTAGCGGGGGTTACTACAATGAGCAGTTCTTC
>-|TRBJ1-4|14|few|TRBV12-3/TRBV12-4
CASSRQGGNEKLFF
TGTGCCAGCAGTCGTCAAGGGGGTAATGAAAAACTGTTTTTT
>-|TRBJ2-1|11|few|TRBV6-2/TRBV6-3
CASSKLEKQFF
TGTGCCAGCAGTAAACTGGAAAAGCAGTTCTTC
>-|TRBJ1-2|14|-|TRBV19
CATRADLSFYGYTF
TGTGCCACCCGGGCCGACCTATCATTCTATGGCTACACCTTC
>-|TRBJ2-3|13|few|TRBV7-8
CASSNGRADTQYF
TGTGCCAGCAGCAATGGCCGAGCAGATACGCAGTATTTT
>-|TRBJ2-3|14|few|TRBV10-3
CAISAGVGADTQYF
TGTGCCATCAGTGCAGGGGTCGGGGCAGATACGCAGTATTTT
>-|TRBJ2-5|13|-|TRBV6-1
CASSYMGLETQYF
TGTGCCAGCAGTTACATGGGCTTGGAGACCCAGTACTTC
>-|TRBJ2-1|13|-|TRBV4-3
CASSHTNYNEQFF
TGCGCCAGCAGCCACACCAATTACAATGAGCAGTTCTTC
>-|TRBJ2-3|11|-|TRBV6-1
CATRISDTQYF
TGTGCCACCAGGATATCAGATACGCAGTATTTT